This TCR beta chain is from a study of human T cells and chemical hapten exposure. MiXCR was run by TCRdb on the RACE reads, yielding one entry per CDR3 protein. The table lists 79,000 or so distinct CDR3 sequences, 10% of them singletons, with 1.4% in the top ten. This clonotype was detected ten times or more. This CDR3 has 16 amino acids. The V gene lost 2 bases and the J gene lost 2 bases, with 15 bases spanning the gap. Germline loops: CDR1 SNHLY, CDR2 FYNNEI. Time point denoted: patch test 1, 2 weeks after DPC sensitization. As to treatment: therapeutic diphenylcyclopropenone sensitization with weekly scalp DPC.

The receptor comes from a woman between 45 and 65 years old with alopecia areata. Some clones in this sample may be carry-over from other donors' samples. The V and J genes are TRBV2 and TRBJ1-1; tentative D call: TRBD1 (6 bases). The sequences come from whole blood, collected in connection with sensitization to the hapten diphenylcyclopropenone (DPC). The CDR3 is CASSERVQGRNTEAFF. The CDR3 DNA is TGTGCCAGCAGTGAAAGGGTCCAGGGGAGAAACACTGAAGCTTTCTTT.